This is a list of T cell receptor beta chains from one sample in a study of blood T cell dynamics during melanoma immunotherapy. The table came from immunoSEQ multiplex PCR; TCRdb's copy has only in-frame clones and leaves some out. Among 15,000 to 20,000 clones listed, 91% were seen once. The source material was blood, sampled from a patient treated with checkpoint blockade. The receptors derive from a human donor with melanoma. Each CDR3 is given with its conserved first and last residue. Each record gives: J gene, V gene, clone size, D gene, CDR3 protein. A D gene is named only where the DNA matches it firmly. The size of a clone is reported for some rows only, either as once, few or many, or as a class for expanded clones.

>TRBJ2-7|TRBV9|-|-
CASSEDWSSYEQYF
>TRBJ2-1|TRBV18|-|-
CASSPGSTYNEQFF
>TRBJ2-1|TRBV7-2|-|-
CASSLGGGAVEQFF
>TRBJ1-6|TRBV5-8|-|-
CASSLVRNSPLHF
>TRBJ1-3|TRBV7-2|-|-
CASSLAGRESGNTIYF
>TRBJ1-4|TRBV5-1|-|TRBD1
CASSLQGGKEKLFF
>TRBJ2-5|TRBV18|-|-
CASSQTGRSLLSPEETQYF
>TRBJ2-7|TRBV2|-|-
CASRGIAYEQYF
>TRBJ2-1|TRBV19|-|-
CASYHSGTPLYNEQFF
>TRBJ1-4|TRBV5-6|-|TRBD1
CASSSDRGEKLFF
>TRBJ2-7|TRBV4-1|-|-
CASSPQGLYEQYF
>TRBJ1-2|TRBV27|-|-
CASSLVRGRGYTF
>TRBJ2-6|TRBV7-2|-|-
CASSAGQGRPGANVLTF
>TRBJ2-2|TRBV5-1|-|TRBD1
CASSPTGENTGELFF
>TRBJ2-7|TRBV19|-|-
CASRIDSLTSYEQYF
>TRBJ2-5|TRBV10-1|-|-
CASSERVETQYF
>TRBJ1-1|TRBV7-2|-|TRBD1
CASSSRTGNTEAFF
>TRBJ2-3|TRBV7-6|-|TRBD1
CASSLGQGADTQYF
>TRBJ1-1|TRBV28|-|-
CASSSPLNTEAFF
>TRBJ1-1|TRBV6-5|-|-
CAIHPRVGAEAFF
>TRBJ2-1|TRBV29-1|-|-
CSVGLIEQFF
>TRBJ2-5|TRBV5-1|-|TRBD2
CASSFGGSGRLETQYF
>TRBJ2-2|TRBV5-1|-|-
CASTDRNTGELFF
>TRBJ1-1|TRBV7-6|-|-
CASSSTTGTILNTEAFF
>TRBJ1-2|TRBV5-8|once|-
CASNDPGAANYGYTF
>TRBJ2-7|TRBV5-4|-|TRBD2
CASSLPSGGLSSYEQYF
>TRBJ2-5|TRBV9|-|-
CASSRQGYQETQYF
>TRBJ2-7|TRBV29-1|-|TRBD2
CSVEGGGEQYF
>TRBJ2-7|TRBV2|-|-
CASSGFPYEQYF
>TRBJ1-3|TRBV6-6|-|-
CASSYREGVSRNTIYF
>TRBJ1-1|TRBV19|few|-
CASRLLGTEAFF
>TRBJ1-6|TRBV11-2|-|-
CASSLVRSLGSYNSPLHF
>TRBJ2-7|TRBV28|-|-
CASTWGQDYEQYF
>TRBJ2-3|TRBV10-1|-|-
CASREGVAGTQYF
>TRBJ1-2|TRBV7-2|-|-
CASSFDSNYGYTF
>TRBJ2-7|TRBV7-6|-|TRBD1
CASSSETGHYEQYF
>TRBJ2-7|TRBV18|-|TRBD2
CASSLSSGSYEQYF
>TRBJ2-2|TRBV30|-|TRBD1
CAWRTTGVDTGELFF
>TRBJ2-2|TRBV30|-|-
CAWSLEVELFF
>TRBJ2-7|TRBV6-5|-|TRBD1
CATRDRPYYEQYF
>TRBJ1-6|TRBV30|-|-
CAWSPGPPSAPLHF
>TRBJ2-7|TRBV28|-|-
CASSRSYEQYF
>TRBJ1-4|TRBV5-1|-|TRBD1
CASSWDRPNEKLFF
>TRBJ2-3|TRBV19|-|TRBD2
CAISRTSGSLDTQYF
>TRBJ2-7|TRBV29-1|once|TRBD2
CSATSGGAGYEQYF
>TRBJ2-1|TRBV14|-|TRBD2
CASSPPFPGLAINEQFF
>TRBJ2-7|TRBV28|-|TRBD2
CASSELAGGPVYEQYF
>TRBJ2-3|TRBV11-3|-|-
CASSLDDDTQYF